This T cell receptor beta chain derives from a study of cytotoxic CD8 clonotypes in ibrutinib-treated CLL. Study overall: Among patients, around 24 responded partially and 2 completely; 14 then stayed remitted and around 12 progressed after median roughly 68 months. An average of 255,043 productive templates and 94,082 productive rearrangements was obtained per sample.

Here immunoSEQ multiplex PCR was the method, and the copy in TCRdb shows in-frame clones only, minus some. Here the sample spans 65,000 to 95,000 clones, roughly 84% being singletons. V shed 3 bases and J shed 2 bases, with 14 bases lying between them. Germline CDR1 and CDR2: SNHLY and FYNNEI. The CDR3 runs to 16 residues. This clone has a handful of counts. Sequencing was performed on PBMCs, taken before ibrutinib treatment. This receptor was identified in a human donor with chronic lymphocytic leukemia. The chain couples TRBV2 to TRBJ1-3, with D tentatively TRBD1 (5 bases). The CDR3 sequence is CASSDQGAQAGNTIYF. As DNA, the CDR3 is TGTGCCAGCAGTGACCAGGGCGCCCAAGCTGGAAACACCATATATTTT.